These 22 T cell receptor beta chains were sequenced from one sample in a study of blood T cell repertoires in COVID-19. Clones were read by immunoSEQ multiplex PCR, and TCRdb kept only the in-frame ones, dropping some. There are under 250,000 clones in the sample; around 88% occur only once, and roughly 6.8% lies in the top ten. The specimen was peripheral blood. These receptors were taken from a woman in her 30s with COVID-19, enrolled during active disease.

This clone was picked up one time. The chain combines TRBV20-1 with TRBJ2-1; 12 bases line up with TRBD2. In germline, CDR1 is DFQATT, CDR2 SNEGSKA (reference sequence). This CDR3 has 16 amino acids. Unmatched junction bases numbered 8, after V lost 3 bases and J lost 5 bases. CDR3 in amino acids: CSASPGTSGHDNEQFF. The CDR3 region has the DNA TGCAGTGCTAGTCCTGGGACTAGCGGGCATGACAATGAGCAGTTCTTC.

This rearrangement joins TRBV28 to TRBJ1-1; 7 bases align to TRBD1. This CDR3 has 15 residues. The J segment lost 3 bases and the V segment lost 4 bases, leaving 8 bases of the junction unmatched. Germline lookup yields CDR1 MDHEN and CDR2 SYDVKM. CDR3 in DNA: TGTGCCAGCAGTTCCTCAGGGGGTTGGGACACTGAAGCTTTCTTT. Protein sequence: CASSSSGGWDTEAFF.

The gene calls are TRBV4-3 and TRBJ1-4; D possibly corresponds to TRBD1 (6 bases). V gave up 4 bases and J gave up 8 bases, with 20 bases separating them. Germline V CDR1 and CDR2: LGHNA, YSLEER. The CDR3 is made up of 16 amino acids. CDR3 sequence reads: CASSPRGVGAEEKLFF. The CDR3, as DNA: TGCGCCAGCAGCCCCCGGGGAGTGGGGGCTGAGGAAAAACTGTTTTTT.

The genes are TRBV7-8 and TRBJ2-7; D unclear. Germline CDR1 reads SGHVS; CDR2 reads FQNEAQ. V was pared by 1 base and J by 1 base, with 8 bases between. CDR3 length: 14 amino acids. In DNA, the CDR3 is TGTGCCAGCAGCTTAGGGTCGCGGTCCTACGAGCAGTACTTC. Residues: CASSLGSRSYEQYF.

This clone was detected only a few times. The CDR3 nucleotides are TGTGCCAGCAGCGCAGAGGGGGCCTACACTGAAGCTTTCTTT. This gives the protein CASSAEGAYTEAFF. The rearrangement uses TRBV9 and TRBJ1-1, with 7 bases fitting TRBD1. The trim removed 3 bases at V and 3 bases at J, leaving 5 bases unmatched. The CDR3 has 14 amino acids. Germline CDR1 reads SGDLS; CDR2 reads YYNGEE.

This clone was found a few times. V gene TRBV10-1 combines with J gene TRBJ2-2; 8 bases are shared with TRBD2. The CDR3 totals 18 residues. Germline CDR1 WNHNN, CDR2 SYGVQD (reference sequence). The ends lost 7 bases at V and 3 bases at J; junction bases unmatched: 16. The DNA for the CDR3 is TGCGCCAGCAAGACAGGAATAGAAAGCGGGGGAGACACCGGGGAGCTGTTTTTT. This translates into CASKTGIESGGDTGELFF.

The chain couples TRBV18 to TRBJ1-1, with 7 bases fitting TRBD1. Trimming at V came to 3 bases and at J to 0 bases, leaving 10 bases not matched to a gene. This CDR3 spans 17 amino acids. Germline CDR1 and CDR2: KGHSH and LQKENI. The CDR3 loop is CASSPRGQTLMNTEAFF. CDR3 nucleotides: TGTGCCAGCTCACCGCGGGGACAGACCCTTATGAACACTGAAGCTTTCTTT.

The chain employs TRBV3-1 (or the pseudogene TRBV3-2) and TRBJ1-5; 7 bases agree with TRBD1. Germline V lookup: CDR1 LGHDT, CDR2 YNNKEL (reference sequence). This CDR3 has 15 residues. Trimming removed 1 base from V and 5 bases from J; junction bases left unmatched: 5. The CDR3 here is CASSQGPQGDQPQHF. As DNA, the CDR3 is TGTGCCAGCAGCCAAGGTCCCCAGGGGGATCAGCCCCAGCATTTT.

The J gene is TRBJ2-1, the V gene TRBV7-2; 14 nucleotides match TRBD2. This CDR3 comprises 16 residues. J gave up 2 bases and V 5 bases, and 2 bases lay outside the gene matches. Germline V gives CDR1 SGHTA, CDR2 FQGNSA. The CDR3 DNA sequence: TGTGCCAGCAGCCGGACTAGCGGGAGGCCCTACAATGAGCAGTTCTTC. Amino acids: CASSRTSGRPYNEQFF.

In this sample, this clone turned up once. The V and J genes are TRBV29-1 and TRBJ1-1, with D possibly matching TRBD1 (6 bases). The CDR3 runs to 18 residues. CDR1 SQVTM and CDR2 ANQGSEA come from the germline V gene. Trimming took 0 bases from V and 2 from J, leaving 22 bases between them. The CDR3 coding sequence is TGCAGCGTTGAAGATCGGAGAACAGGGCTGAATGTAAACACTGAAGCTTTCTTT. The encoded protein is CSVEDRRTGLNVNTEAFF.

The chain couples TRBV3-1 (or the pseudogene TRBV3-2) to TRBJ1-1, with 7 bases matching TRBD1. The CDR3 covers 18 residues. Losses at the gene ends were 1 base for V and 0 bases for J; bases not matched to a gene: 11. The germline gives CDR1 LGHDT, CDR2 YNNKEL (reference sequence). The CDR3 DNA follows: TGTGCCAGCAGCCAAGTCACGGGAAGGGGGCATATGAACACTGAAGCTTTCTTT. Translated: CASSQVTGRGHMNTEAFF.

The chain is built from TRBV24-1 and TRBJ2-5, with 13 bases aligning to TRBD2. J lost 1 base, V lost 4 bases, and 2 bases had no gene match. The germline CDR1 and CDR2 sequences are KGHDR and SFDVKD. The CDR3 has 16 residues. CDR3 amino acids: CATSEGTSGTQETQYF. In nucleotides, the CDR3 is TGTGCCACCAGTGAAGGGACTAGCGGGACCCAAGAGACCCAGTACTTC.

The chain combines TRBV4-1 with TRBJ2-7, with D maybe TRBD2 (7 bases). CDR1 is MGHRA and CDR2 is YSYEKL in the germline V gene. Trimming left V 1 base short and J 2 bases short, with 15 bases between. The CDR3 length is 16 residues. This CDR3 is CASSQGVRGGAYEQYV. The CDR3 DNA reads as TGCGCCAGCAGCCAAGGGGTGAGGGGGGGAGCCTACGAGCAGTACGTC.

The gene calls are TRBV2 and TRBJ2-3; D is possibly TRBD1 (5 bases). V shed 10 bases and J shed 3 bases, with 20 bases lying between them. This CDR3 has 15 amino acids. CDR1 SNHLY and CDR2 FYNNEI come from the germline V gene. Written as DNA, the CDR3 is TGTGCCACCCAACCCCCACAGGAGCCAACAGATACGCAGTATTTT. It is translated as CATQPPQEPTDTQYF.

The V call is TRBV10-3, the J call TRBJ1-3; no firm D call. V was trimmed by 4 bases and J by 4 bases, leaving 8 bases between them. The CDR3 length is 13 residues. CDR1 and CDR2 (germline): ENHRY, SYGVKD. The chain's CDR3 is CAISGALGNTIYF. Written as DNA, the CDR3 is TGTGCCATCAGTGGGGCCCTCGGAAACACCATATATTTT.

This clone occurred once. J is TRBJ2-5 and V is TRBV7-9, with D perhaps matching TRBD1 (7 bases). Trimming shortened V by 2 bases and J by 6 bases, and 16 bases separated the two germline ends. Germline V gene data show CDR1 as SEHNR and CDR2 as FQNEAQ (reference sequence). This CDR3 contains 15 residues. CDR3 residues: CASSLTQQGRQTQYF. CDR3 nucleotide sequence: TGTGCCAGCAGCTTAACGCAACAGGGGAGGCAGACCCAGTACTTC.

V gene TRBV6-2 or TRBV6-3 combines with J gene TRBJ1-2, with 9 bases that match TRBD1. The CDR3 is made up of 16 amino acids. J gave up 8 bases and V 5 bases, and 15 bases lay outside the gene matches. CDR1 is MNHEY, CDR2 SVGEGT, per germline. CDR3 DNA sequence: TGTGCCAGCAGTGAGCCGCCGGGACAGGGAAAAGTAGGCTACACCTTC. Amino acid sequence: CASSEPPGQGKVGYTF.

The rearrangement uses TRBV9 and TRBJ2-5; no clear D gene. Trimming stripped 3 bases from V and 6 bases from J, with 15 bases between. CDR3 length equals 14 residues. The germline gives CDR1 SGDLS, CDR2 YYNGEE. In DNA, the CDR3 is TGTGCCAGCAGCGGCCCCGCGAGTGTGAAGACCCAGTACTTC. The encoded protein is CASSGPASVKTQYF.

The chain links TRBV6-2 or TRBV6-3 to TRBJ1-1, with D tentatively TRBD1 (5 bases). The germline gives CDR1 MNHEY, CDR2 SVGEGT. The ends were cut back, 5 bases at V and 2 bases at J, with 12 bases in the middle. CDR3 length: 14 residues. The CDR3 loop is CASSRRATNTEAFF. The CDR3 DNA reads TGTGCCAGCAGTCGCAGGGCCACCAACACTGAAGCTTTCTTT.

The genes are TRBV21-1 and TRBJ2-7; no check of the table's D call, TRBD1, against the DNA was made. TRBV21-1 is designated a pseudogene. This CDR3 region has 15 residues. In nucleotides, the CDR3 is TGTGCCAGCAGCAAACAGGGGCTCACAGCAATCGAGCAGTACGTC. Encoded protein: CASSKQGLTAIEQYV.

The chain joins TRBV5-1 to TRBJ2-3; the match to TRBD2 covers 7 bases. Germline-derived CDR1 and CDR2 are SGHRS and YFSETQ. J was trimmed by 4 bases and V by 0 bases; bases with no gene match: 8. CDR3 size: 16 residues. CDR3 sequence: CASSLEAFAGADTQYF. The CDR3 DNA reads TGCGCCAGCAGCTTGGAGGCCTTTGCGGGGGCAGATACGCAGTATTTT. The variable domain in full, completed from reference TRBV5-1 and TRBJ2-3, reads KAGVTQTPRYLIKTRGQQVTLSCSPISGHRSVSWYQQTPGQGLQFLFEYFSETQRNKGNFPGRFSGRQFSNSRSEMNVSTLELGDSALYLCASSLEAFAGADTQYFGPGTRLTVL.

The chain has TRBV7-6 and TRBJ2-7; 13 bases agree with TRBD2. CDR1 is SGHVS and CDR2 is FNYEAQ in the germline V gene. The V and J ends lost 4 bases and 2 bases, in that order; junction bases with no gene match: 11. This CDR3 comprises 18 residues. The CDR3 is CASSSRLAGGGEAYEQYF. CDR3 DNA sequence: TGTGCCAGCAGCTCCAGACTAGCGGGGGGAGGGGAGGCCTACGAGCAGTACTTC.